One sample yielded the 27 T cell receptor beta chains listed below, sequenced in a study of shared clonotypes between healthy human individuals. Clones were read by immunoSEQ multiplex PCR, and TCRdb kept only the in-frame ones, dropping some. The sample has roughly 490,000 clones, 60% to 85% seen once. Sequencing input: PBMCs. The receptors come from a woman aged 40 to 55 in good health. Some clones in this sample may be carry-over from other donors' samples.

In the case of this clone: The same CDR3 can be traced to other DNA sequences in this sample. V is TRBV29-1 and J is TRBJ1-3; D ambiguous. V lost 4 bases and J lost 4, with 5 bases in between. The CDR3 contains 11 residues. Per germline, CDR1 SQVTM and CDR2 ANQGSEA. CDR3 in DNA: TGCAGCGTTGGAGTCGGAAACACCATATATTTT. Translated, it gives CSVGVGNTIYF.

The rearrangement uses TRBV27 and TRBJ2-1; D is uncertain. The germline V gene has CDR1 MNHEY and CDR2 SMNVEV (reference sequence). CDR3 length equals 13 residues. Trimming removed 2 bases from V and 6 bases from J, with 8 bases in between. The CDR3 nucleotides read TGTGCCAGCAGTTTAGGAGCGAGCAATGAGCAGTTCTTC. This encodes CASSLGASNEQFF.

CDR3 nucleotides: TGTGCCAGCTCCTTAGACAGTTATCAGCCCCAGCATTTT. Its protein is CASSLDSYQPQHF. V and J are TRBV18 and TRBJ1-5, with D tentatively TRBD1 (5 bases). Per the germline V gene, CDR1 is KGHSH and CDR2 is LQKENI. The CDR3 length is 13 residues. V was cut by 6 bases and J by 5 bases, with 11 bases left in between.

The chain combines TRBV4-2 with TRBJ2-1; D ambiguous. Germline V gives CDR1 LGHNA, CDR2 YNFKEQ. CDR3 length equals 16 residues. V was pared by 1 base and J by 3 bases, with 13 bases between. CDR3 bases: TGTGCCAGCAGCCAAGTTCGAGGACCAGACTACAATGAGCAGTTCTTC. Protein: CASSQVRGPDYNEQFF.

V usage is TRBV7-9 and J usage is TRBJ1-1; 9 positions match TRBD1. Losses at the gene ends were 1 base for V and 10 bases for J; bases not matched to a gene: 13. Germline V gene data show CDR1 as SEHNR and CDR2 as FQNEAQ (reference sequence). The CDR3 is 16 amino acids. The CDR3 protein is CASSLGGQGPAGGAFF. The DNA of the CDR3 is TGTGCCAGCAGCTTAGGGGGACAGGGCCCTGCGGGTGGAGCTTTCTTT.

The chain joins TRBV2 to TRBJ1-5; D is uncertain. V lost 9 bases to trimming and J lost 7 bases, with 10 bases between them. This CDR3 contains 11 residues. Germline-derived CDR1 and CDR2 are SNHLY and FYNNEI. This CDR3 reads CASGLGQPQHF. In DNA form, the CDR3 reads TGTGCCAGTGGCCTAGGGCAGCCCCAGCATTTT.

The chain combines TRBV6-6 with TRBJ1-4; the D gene is possibly TRBD1 (6 bases). CDR1 is MNHNY and CDR2 is SVGAGI in the germline V gene (reference sequence). The CDR3 sequence is 14 residues long. Trimming cost V 3 bases and J 8 bases, with 13 bases left between them. Here the CDR3 reads CASSYRQGHEKLFF. The CDR3 nucleotides read TGTGCCAGCAGTTATCGGCAGGGGCACGAAAAACTGTTTTTT.

The rearrangement joins TRBV19 to TRBJ2-7; 12 positions match TRBD2. The CDR3 covers 13 residues. Germline CDR1 LNHDA, CDR2 SQIVND (reference sequence). V shed 4 bases, J shed 9 bases, and the junction held 4 bases outside the gene matches. The CDR3 DNA is TGTGCCAGTAGTAGGACTAGCGGGACAGCGCAGTACTTC. It encodes CASSRTSGTAQYF.

As for this clone: A single base is all that separates this from a far larger clone, so a read error is likely. The chain joins TRBV11-2 to TRBJ2-5; TRBD2 matches 8 bases. The J call may be mistaken, given a closer DNA end match to TRBJ2-7. The CDR3 is 15 amino acids. Germline V lookup: CDR1 SGHAT, CDR2 FQNNGV. CDR3 sequence reads: CASSFQTGTRSEQYF. The CDR3 DNA sequence: TGTGCCAGCAGCTTTCAGACCGGGACTAGGAGCGAGCAGTACTTC.

As to this clone: Because the CDR3 is missing its conserved closing phenylalanine or tryptophan, this is likely a read error. The chain joins TRBV7-8 to TRBJ2-7; the D is unclear. Germline V gene data show CDR1 as SGHVS and CDR2 as FQNEAQ. The CDR3 sequence is 12 residues long. The V and J ends lost 3 bases and 6 bases respectively, with 9 bases between them. The CDR3 bases are TGTGCCAGCAGCTTCATAGCAGCCGAGCAGTACCTC. Residues: CASSFIAAEQYL.

The V and J genes are TRBV18 and TRBJ2-1; 11 positions match TRBD1. Germline values: CDR1 KGHSH, CDR2 LQKENI. The length of the CDR3 is 16 residues. The V and J ends lost 1 base and 7 bases, in that order; junction bases with no gene match: 6. DNA for the CDR3: TGTGCCAGCTCACCACTCGGACAGGGGGCGGGAAATGAGCAGTTCTTC. This sequence encodes CASSPLGQGAGNEQFF.

V is TRBV7-3 and J is TRBJ1-1; D remains ambiguous. This CDR3 contains 14 residues. CDR1 is SGHTA and CDR2 is FQGTGA in the germline V gene. Trimming shortened V by 1 base and J by 6 bases, and 12 bases separated the two germline ends. CDR3 bases: TGTGCCAGCAGCTTAAGTAGTCCCCCCTCTGAAGCTTTCTTT. Translated: CASSLSSPPSEAFF.

This rearrangement joins TRBV5-6 to TRBJ2-7; D is possibly TRBD2 (6 bases). The CDR3 sequence is 14 residues long. Germline V gene lookup returns CDR1 SGHDT and CDR2 YYEEEE. V was clipped by 2 bases and J by 4 bases, with 13 bases between them. The CDR3 DNA follows: TGTGCCAGCAGCTTCACCGGGAGCAGGTACGAGCAGTACTTC. Translating gives CASSFTGSRYEQYF. Full variable domain (remainder filled in from reference TRBV5-6 and TRBJ2-7): DAGVTQSPTHLIKTRGQQVTLRCSPKSGHDTVSWYQQALGQGPQFIFQYYEEEERQRGNFPDRFSGHQFPNYSSELNVNALLLGDSALYLCASSFTGSRYEQYFGPGTRLTVT.

The chain has TRBV28 and TRBJ1-6; the match to TRBD1 covers 8 bases. The ends lost 4 bases at V and 10 bases at J; junction bases unmatched: 6. This CDR3 contains 14 residues. Germline-derived CDR1 and CDR2 are MDHEN and SYDVKM. In DNA form, the CDR3 reads TGTGCCAGCAGTTGGGGCAGGGGGCAATCACCCCTCCACTTT. Encoded protein: CASSWGRGQSPLHF.

The chain carries TRBV10-2 and TRBJ2-3; 7 nucleotides line up with TRBD1. The CDR3 spans 17 residues. CDR1 and CDR2 from the germline V gene are WSHSY and SAAADI. V was pared by 3 bases and J by 2 bases, with 11 bases of the junction left unmatched. The CDR3 loop reads CASSEPRDRRSTDTQYF. In nucleotides, the CDR3 is TGCGCCAGCAGTGAACCTAGGGACAGAAGGTCCACAGATACGCAGTATTTT.

This chain joins TRBV10-3 and TRBJ2-6; 10 bases map to TRBD1. CDR3 size: 17 residues. The trim removed 7 bases at V and 1 base at J, leaving 7 bases unmatched. Germline CDR1 reads ENHRY; CDR2 reads SYGVKD. CDR3 in DNA: TGTGCCATCAACACCGGGACAGGGGCTTCTGGGGCCAACGTCCTGACTTTC. This gives the protein CAINTGTGASGANVLTF.

The V gene is TRBV7-8, the J gene TRBJ2-1; 12 nucleotides line up with TRBD2. This CDR3 spans 15 amino acids. Germline loops: CDR1 SGHVS, CDR2 FQNEAQ. V shed 4 bases and J 8 bases; nucleotides not matched to a gene: 6. The DNA of the CDR3 is TGTGCCAGCAGCTCCACTAGCGGGAGGTTCTATGAGCAGTTCTTC. Encoded protein: CASSSTSGRFYEQFF.

This clone was seen just once. The chain couples TRBV15 to TRBJ2-1, with D perhaps matching TRBD1 (6 bases). Trimming took 2 bases from V and 3 from J, leaving 11 bases between them. In germline, CDR1 is LNHNV, CDR2 YYDKDF (reference sequence). The CDR3 consists of 15 residues. The CDR3 is CATSRFSGVYNEQFF. In DNA form, the CDR3 reads TGTGCCACCAGCAGATTTTCAGGGGTCTACAATGAGCAGTTCTTC.

The chain couples TRBV11-2 to TRBJ2-2; 11 bases line up with TRBD2. The CDR3 contains 15 residues. CDR1 is SGHAT and CDR2 is FQNNGV in the germline V gene. V was clipped by 5 bases and J by 6 bases; unmatched bases: 5. As DNA, the CDR3 is TGTGCCAGCAGCCATTGGGGACTAGCGGCCGGGGAGCTGTTTTTT. The encoded protein is CASSHWGLAAGELFF. Full variable domain (rest looked up from reference TRBV11-2 and TRBJ2-2): EAGVAQSPRYKIIEKRQSVAFWCNPISGHATLYWYQQILGQGPKLLIQFQNNGVVDDSQLPKDRFSAERLKGVDSTLKIQPAKLEDSAVYLCASSHWGLAAGELFFGEGSRLTVL.

CDR3: CASSLGGGLEQYF. The CDR3 DNA reads TGTGCCAGCAGCTTAGGAGGGGGGTTAGAGCAGTACTTC. The chain has TRBV7-9 and TRBJ2-5, with D possibly called TRBD1 or TRBD2 (6 bases each). The CDR3 is 13 residues long. Germline-derived CDR1 and CDR2 are SEHNR and FQNEAQ (reference sequence). V lost 1 base to trimming and J lost 11 bases, with 14 bases between them.

As DNA, the CDR3 is TGTGCCAGCAGCTTCGAACAGGGGCGTACCTACGAGCAGTACTTC. It yields the protein CASSFEQGRTYEQYF. The V gene is TRBV5-4, the J gene TRBJ2-7; 7 bases align to TRBD1. Germline V gene data show CDR1 as SGHNT and CDR2 as YYREEE (reference sequence). V was pared by 2 bases and J by 2 bases, with 7 bases of the junction left unmatched. CDR3 length: 15 residues.

The chain links TRBV5-1 to TRBJ1-4, with D unclear. Trimming cost V 0 bases and J 10 bases, with 16 bases left between them. The CDR3 covers 15 residues. Germline V gene lookup returns CDR1 SGHRS and CDR2 YFSETQ. The CDR3 DNA reads TGCGCCAGCAGCTTGGAAGTACGGCCGAACGGAAAACTGTTTTTT. Translated: CASSLEVRPNGKLFF. Using reference TRBV5-1 and TRBJ1-4 for the parts outside the CDR3, the full variable domain is KAGVTQTPRYLIKTRGQQVTLSCSPISGHRSVSWYQQTPGQGLQFLFEYFSETQRNKGNFPGRFSGRQFSNSRSEMNVSTLELGDSALYLCASSLEVRPNGKLFFGSGTQLSVL.

V and J are TRBV7-3 and TRBJ2-3; weak D call: TRBD2 (5 bases). V was clipped by 7 bases and J by 6 bases, with 11 bases between them. The CDR3 has 12 residues. CDR1 is SGHTA and CDR2 is FQGTGA in the germline V gene. CDR3 region: CASNSGGDTQYF. As DNA, the CDR3 is TGTGCCAGCAACTCGGGCGGGGATACGCAGTATTTT.

The CDR3 coding sequence is TGTGCCCAGGGTCGGTCAGGGGGTCGTGATGGCTACACCTTC. Translation: CAQGRSGGRDGYTF. The V and J genes are TRBV28 and TRBJ1-2, with 7 nucleotides matching TRBD1. CDR1 is MDHEN, CDR2 SYDVKM, per germline. CDR3 size: 14 residues. Trimming took 11 bases from V and 6 from J; bases not matched to a gene: 15.

The J gene is TRBJ2-5, the V gene TRBV30; 14 bases are a match to TRBD2. This CDR3 region has 14 residues. Looked up from germline, CDR1 is GTSNPN and CDR2 is SVGIG (reference sequence). Germline trimming cut 3 bases from V and 9 bases from J; bases unmatched to any gene: 6. In nucleotides, the CDR3 is TGTGCCTGGAGGGGGACTAGCGGGAGTGGGGCCCAGTACTTC. This codes for CAWRGTSGSGAQYF.

As regards this clone: This may come from a read error, since a much larger clone is one base off. The J gene is TRBJ1-2, the V gene TRBV4-1, with a weak D call TRBD1 (5 bases). The CDR3 consists of 14 residues. Germline CDR1 is MGHRA and CDR2 is YSYEKL. With 1 base removed from V and 4 bases from J, the gap between germline ends came to 10 bases. Written as DNA, the CDR3 is TGCGCCAGCAGCCAAGGTGAGGGGACCTATGGCTACACCTTC. Protein sequence: CASSQGEGTYGYTF.

The V call is TRBV7-9, the J call TRBJ1-3; D unclear. CDR1 SEHNR and CDR2 FQNEAQ come from the germline V gene (reference sequence). The CDR3 spans 17 residues. V lost 1 base, J lost 0 bases, and 13 bases lay in between. CDR3 protein: CASSLEWGTLSGNTIYF. DNA for the CDR3: TGTGCCAGCAGCTTAGAATGGGGAACACTCTCTGGAAACACCATATATTTT.